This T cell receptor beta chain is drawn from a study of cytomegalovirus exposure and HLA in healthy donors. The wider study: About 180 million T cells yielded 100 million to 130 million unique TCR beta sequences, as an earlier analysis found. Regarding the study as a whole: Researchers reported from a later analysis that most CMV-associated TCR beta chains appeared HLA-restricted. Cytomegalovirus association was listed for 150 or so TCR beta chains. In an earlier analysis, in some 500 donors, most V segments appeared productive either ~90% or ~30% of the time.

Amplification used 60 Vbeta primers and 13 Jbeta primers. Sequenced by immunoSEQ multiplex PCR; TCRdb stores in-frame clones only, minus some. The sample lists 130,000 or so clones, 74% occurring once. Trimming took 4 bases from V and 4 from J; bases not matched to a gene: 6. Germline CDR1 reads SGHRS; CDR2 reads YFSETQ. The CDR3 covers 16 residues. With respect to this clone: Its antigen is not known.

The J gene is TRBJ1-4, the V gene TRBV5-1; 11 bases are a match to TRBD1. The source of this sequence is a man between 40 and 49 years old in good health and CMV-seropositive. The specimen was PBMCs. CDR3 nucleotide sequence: TGCGCCAGCAGCGCGGACAGGGGGCCTATTAATGAAAAACTGTTTTTT. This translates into CASSADRGPINEKLFF.